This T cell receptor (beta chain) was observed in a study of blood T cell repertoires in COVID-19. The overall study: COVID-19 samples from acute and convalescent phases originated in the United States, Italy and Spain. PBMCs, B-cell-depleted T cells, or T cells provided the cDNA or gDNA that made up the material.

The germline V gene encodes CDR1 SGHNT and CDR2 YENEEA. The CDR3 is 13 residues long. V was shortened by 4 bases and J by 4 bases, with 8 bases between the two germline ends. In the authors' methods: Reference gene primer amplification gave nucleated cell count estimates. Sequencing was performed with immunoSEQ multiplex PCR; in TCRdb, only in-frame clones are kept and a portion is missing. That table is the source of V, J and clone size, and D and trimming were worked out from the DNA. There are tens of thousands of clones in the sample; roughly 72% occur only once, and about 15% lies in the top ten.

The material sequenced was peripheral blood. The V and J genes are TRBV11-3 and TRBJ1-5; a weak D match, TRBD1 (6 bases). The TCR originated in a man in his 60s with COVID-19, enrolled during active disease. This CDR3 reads CASSSDRNQPQHF. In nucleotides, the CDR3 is TGTGCCAGCAGCTCTGACAGGAATCAGCCCCAGCATTTT.